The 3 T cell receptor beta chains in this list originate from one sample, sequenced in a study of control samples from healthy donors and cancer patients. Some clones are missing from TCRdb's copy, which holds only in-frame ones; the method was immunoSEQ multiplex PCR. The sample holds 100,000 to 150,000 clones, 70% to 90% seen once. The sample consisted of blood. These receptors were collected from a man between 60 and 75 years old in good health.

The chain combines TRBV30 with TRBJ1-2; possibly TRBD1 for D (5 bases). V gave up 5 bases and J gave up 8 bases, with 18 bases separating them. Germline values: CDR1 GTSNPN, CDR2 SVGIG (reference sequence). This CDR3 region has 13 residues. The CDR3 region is CAWADSRHHGYTF. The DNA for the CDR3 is TGTGCCTGGGCTGACAGCAGGCATCACGGCTACACCTTC.

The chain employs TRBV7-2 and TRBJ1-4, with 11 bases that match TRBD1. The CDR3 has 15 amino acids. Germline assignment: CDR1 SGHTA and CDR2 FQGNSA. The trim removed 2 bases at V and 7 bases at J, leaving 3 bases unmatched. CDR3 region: CASSLSGTGGEKLFF. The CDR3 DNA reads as TGTGCCAGCAGCTTAAGTGGGACAGGGGGTGAAAAACTGTTTTTT.

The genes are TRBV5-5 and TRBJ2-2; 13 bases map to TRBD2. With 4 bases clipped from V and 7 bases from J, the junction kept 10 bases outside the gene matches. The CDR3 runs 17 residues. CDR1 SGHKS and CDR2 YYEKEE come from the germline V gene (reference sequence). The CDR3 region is CASSPMTSGGLFGELFF. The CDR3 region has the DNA TGTGCCAGCAGCCCGATGACTAGCGGGGGGTTATTCGGGGAGCTGTTTTTT.